This TCR beta chain appears in the sequencing data of a study of tissue T cells after allogeneic stem cell transplantation. CDR3 length: 13 residues. The V end lost 7 bases, the J end lost 8 bases, and 17 bases lay between the germline ends. Germline values: CDR1 LNHDA, CDR2 SQIVND (reference sequence). This clone was recorded a few times. Assay used: immunoSEQ multiplex PCR; TCRdb lists only in-frame clones, some missing. This table has more than 7,500 clones, roughly two thirds appearing once. The chain couples TRBV19 to TRBJ1-1; D gene ambiguous. The clonotype comes from a woman between 18 and 49 years old with breast cancer. Sequencing was performed on tissue from the ileum, taken at autopsy. The CDR3 DNA follows: TGTGCCAGTAATCTTCTCGGAGGTGGGGAAGCTTTCTTT. Protein product: CASNLLGGGEAFF.